Below are 4 T cell receptor beta chains sequenced from a single sample in a study of sequential checkpoint blockade in melanoma. Treatment given: randomized to nivolumab then ipilimumab (arm A) or the reverse (arm B). The assay was immunoSEQ multiplex PCR, and TCRdb's table has in-frame clones only and misses some. Of about 21,000 clones listed, around 30% are singletons. Sequenced material: tumor tissue (inferred from file names), taken from a patient given nivolumab and ipilimumab in sequence. The origin of the receptors is a human donor with melanoma.

The rearrangement links TRBV18 to TRBJ2-7; 8 positions match TRBD1. The CDR3 spans 17 residues. Germline-derived CDR1 and CDR2 are KGHSH and LQKENI. J lost 2 bases, V lost 3 bases, and 12 bases had no gene match. The CDR3 DNA sequence: TGTGCCAGCTCACCGCTCCCTTTCGGACAGGGAGCCTACGAGCAGTACTTC. It translates to CASSPLPFGQGAYEQYF.

This clone has only a few counts. The chain recombines TRBV6-8 with TRBJ2-3; 7 bases match TRBD2. Trimming took 2 bases from V and 5 from J; bases not matched to a gene: 1. The CDR3 runs to 13 residues. In germline, CDR1 is MNHGY, CDR2 SAAAGT. In nucleotides, the CDR3 is TGTGCCAGCAGTTACGGGACTATAGATACGCAGTATTTT. Its translation is CASSYGTIDTQYF.

The CDR3, as DNA: TGTGCCAGCAGTTTTTTGAGGTGGGGAGAGGCGCAGTATTTT. This sequence encodes CASSFLRWGEAQYF. The chain employs TRBV28 and TRBJ2-3; D possibly corresponds to TRBD2 (5 bases). V was clipped by 3 bases and J by 10 bases, with 17 bases between them. The germline CDR1 and CDR2 sequences are MDHEN and SYDVKM. The CDR3 contains 14 residues.

This clone has just a few counts. The CDR3 DNA follows: TGCGCCAGCAGCTGGGGGACAGGGGAGGGCTATGGCTACACCTTC. Residues: CASSWGTGEGYGYTF. This rearrangement joins TRBV5-1 to TRBJ1-2; TRBD1 matches at 10 bases. After removal of 3 bases from V and 4 bases from J, the junction contained 6 bases not matched to a gene. The CDR3 covers 15 residues. CDR1 is SGHRS, CDR2 YFSETQ, per germline.